A selection of T cell receptor beta chains follows, all from one sample in a study of post-analysis software for immune sequencing data. TCRdb used MiXCR to reprocess the PCR reads, holding one entry per CDR3 protein. The table includes roughly 400,000 distinct CDR3 sequences, 30% to 45% detected once. What was sequenced was blood. These receptors were collected from a girl aged 2 to 10 with multiple sclerosis. The CDR3 runs from the conserved cysteine through the conserved F or W. Fields, in order: V gene, clone size, D gene, J gene, CDR3 protein, CDR3 DNA. The D gene is left open where the match is weak. Only some rows state a clone size, as once, few, many or a class for expanded clones.

>TRBV29-1|-|-|TRBJ1-1
CSVMNTEAFF
TGCAGCGTTATGAACACTGAAGCTTTCTTT
>TRBV7-2|-|-|TRBJ2-1
CASSLARPYNEQFF
TGTGCCAGCAGCTTAGCCAGACCTTACAATGAGCAGTTCTTC
>TRBV7-3|-|-|TRBJ2-5
CASSLTRGAAQETQYF
TGTGCCAGCAGCTTAACGCGCGGGGCCGCCCAAGAGACCCAGTACTTC
>TRBV28|few|-|TRBJ2-5
CASNKLGPRETQYF
TGTGCCAGCAACAAACTAGGCCCCCGGGAGACCCAGTACTTC
>TRBV14|-|-|TRBJ2-5
CASSQDHGPQGTQYF
TGTGCCAGCAGCCAAGATCATGGTCCACAGGGGACCCAGTACTTC
>TRBV15|-|TRBD2|TRBJ2-3
CATSRPRTSKADTQYF
TGTGCCACCAGCAGACCCAGGACTAGCAAGGCAGATACGCAGTATTTT
>TRBV5-1|many|TRBD1|TRBJ2-7
CASSLQGQGAEQYF
TGCGCCAGCAGCTTGCAGGGACAGGGCGCCGAGCAGTACTTC
>TRBV28|-|TRBD2|TRBJ2-3
CALRGAGGTDTQYF
TGTGCCCTTCGTGGGGCGGGAGGCACAGATACGCAGTATTTT
>TRBV14|-|-|TRBJ2-1
CASSQTRTVYNEQFF
TGTGCCAGCAGCCAAACTCGGACAGTCTACAATGAGCAGTTCTTC
>TRBV5-1|-|-|TRBJ1-2
CASSLDGTSVKGGYTF
TGCGCCAGCAGCTTGGACGGGACAAGCGTCAAGGGTGGCTACACCTTC
>TRBV3-1|few|-|TRBJ1-6
CASSRVNRNNSPLHF
TGTGCCAGCAGCCGAGTTAACAGAAATAATTCACCCCTCCACTTT
>TRBV4-1|-|-|TRBJ2-7
CASSQFALPSYEQYF
TGCGCCAGCAGCCAGTTCGCCCTCCCCTCCTACGAGCAGTACTTC
>TRBV5-1|-|-|TRBJ1-6
CASSSMVHSNGRGSPLHF
TGCGCCAGCAGCTCAATGGTACATAGCAACGGTAGAGGTTCACCCCTCCACTTT
>TRBV6-5|-|-|TRBJ1-1
CASSYSSVGAREAFF
TGTGCCAGCAGTTACTCGAGCGTGGGGGCAAGAGAAGCTTTCTTT